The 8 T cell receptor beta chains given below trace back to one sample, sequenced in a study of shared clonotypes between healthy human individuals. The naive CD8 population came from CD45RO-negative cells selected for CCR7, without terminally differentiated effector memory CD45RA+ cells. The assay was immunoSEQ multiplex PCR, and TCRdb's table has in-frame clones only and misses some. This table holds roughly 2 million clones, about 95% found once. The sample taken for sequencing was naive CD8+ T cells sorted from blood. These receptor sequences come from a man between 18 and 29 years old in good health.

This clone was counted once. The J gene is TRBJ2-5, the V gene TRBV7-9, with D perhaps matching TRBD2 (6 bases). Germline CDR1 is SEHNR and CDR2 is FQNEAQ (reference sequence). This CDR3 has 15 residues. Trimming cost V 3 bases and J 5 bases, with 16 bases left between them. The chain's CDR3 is CASSFGTPGTETQYF. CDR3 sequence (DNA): TGTGCCAGCAGCTTCGGGACTCCAGGGACGGAGACCCAGTACTTC.

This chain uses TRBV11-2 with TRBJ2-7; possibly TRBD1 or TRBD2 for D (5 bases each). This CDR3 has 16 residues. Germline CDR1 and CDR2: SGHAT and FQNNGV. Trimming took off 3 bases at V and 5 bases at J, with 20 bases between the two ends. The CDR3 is CASSLLGDPTPNEQYF. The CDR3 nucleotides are TGTGCCAGCAGCTTGTTAGGGGACCCTACCCCTAACGAGCAGTACTTC. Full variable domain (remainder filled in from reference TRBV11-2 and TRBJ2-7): EAGVAQSPRYKIIEKRQSVAFWCNPISGHATLYWYQQILGQGPKLLIQFQNNGVVDDSQLPKDRFSAERLKGVDSTLKIQPAKLEDSAVYLCASSLLGDPTPNEQYFGPGTRLTVT.

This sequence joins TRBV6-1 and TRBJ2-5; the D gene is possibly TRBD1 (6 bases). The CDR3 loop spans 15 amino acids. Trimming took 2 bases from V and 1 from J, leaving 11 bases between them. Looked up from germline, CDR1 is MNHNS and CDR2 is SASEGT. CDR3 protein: CASSEWGQFQETQYF. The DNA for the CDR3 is TGTGCCAGCAGTGAATGGGGACAATTCCAAGAGACCCAGTACTTC.

CDR3 in amino acids: CASSQDRVSEAFF. In nucleotides, the CDR3 is TGCGCCAGCAGCCAAGATCGGGTCTCTGAAGCTTTCTTT. The chain combines TRBV4-3 with TRBJ1-1; D is unclear. Germline lookup yields CDR1 LGHNA and CDR2 YSLEER. Trimming took 0 bases from V and 6 from J, leaving 8 bases between them. This CDR3 has 13 amino acids.

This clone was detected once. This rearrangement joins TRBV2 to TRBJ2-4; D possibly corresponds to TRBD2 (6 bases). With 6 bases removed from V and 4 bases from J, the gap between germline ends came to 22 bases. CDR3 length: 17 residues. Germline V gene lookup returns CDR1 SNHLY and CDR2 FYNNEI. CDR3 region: CASSLGGADGVKNIQYF. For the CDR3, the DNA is TGTGCCAGCAGCCTCGGCGGGGCAGATGGGGTTAAAAACATTCAGTACTTC.

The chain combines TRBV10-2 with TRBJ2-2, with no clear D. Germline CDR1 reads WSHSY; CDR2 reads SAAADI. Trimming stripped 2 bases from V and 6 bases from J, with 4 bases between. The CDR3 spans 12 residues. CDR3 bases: TGCGCCAGCAGTGAGGGGGCCGGGGAGCTGTTTTTT. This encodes CASSEGAGELFF.

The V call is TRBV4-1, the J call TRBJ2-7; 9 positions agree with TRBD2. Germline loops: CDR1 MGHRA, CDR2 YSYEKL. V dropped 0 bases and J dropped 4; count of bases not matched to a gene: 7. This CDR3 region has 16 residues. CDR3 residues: CASSQDTAGGLYEQYF. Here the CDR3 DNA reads TGCGCCAGCAGCCAAGATACAGCGGGGGGCCTGTACGAGCAGTACTTC.

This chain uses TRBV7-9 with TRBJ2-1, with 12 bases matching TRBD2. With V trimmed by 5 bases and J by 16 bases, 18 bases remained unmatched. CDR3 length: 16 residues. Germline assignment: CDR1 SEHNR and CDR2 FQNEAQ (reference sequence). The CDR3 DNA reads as TGTGCCAGCAGCCCGCCTGGGACTAGCGGGCTCAGGGCCCAATTCTTC. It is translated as CASSPPGTSGLRAQFF. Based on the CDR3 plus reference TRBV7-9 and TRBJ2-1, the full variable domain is DTGVSQNPRHKITKRGQNVTFRCDPISEHNRLYWYRQTLGQGPEFLTYFQNEAQLEKSRLLSDRFSAERPKGSFSTLEIQRTEQGDSAMYLCASSPPGTSGLRAQFFGPGTRLTVL.